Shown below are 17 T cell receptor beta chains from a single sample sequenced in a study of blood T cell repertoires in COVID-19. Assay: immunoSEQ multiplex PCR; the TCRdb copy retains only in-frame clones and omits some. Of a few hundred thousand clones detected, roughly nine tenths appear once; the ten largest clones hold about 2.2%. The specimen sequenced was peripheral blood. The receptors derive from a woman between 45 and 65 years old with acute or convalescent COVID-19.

The DNA of the CDR3 is TGTGCCAGTACCTCGTGGGCGAACACTGAAGCTTTCTTT. Translation: CASTSWANTEAFF. The chain recombines TRBV19 with TRBJ1-1; D uncertain. CDR3 length: 13 residues. Trimming pared 7 bases from V and 1 base from J, leaving 10 bases between. The germline V gene has CDR1 LNHDA and CDR2 SQIVND (reference sequence).

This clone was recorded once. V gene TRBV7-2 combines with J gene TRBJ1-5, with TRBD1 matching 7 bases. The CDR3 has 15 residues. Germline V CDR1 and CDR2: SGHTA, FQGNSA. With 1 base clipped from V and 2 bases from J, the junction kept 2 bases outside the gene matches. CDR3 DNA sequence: TGTGCCAGCAGCTTAGTCGGACAGGGCAATCAGCCCCAGCATTTT. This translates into CASSLVGQGNQPQHF.

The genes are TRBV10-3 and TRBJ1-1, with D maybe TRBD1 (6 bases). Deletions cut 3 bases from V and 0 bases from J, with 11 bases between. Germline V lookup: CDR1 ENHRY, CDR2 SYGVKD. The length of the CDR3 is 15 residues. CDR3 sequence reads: CAISDPGQLNTEAFF. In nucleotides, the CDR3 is TGTGCCATCAGTGATCCTGGACAGTTGAACACTGAAGCTTTCTTT.

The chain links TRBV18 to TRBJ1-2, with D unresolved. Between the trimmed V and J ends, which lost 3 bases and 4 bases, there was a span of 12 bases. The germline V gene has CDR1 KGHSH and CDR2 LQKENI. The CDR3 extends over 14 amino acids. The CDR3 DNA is TGTGCCAGCTCACCTCGCAGTGATACCTATGGCTACACCTTC. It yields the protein CASSPRSDTYGYTF.

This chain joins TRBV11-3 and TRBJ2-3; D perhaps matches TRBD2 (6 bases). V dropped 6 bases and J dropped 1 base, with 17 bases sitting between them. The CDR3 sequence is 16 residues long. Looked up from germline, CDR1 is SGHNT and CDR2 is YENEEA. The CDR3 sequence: CASSRRGELRTDTQYF. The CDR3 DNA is TGTGCCAGCAGTCGTCGCGGGGAATTGCGCACAGATACGCAGTATTTT.

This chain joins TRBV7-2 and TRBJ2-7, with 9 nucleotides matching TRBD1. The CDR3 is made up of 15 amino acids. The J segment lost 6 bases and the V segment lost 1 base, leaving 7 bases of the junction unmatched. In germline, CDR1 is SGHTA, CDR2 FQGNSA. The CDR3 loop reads CASSLGLGQGSEQYF. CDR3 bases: TGTGCCAGCAGCTTAGGGCTGGGACAGGGCTCCGAGCAGTACTTC.

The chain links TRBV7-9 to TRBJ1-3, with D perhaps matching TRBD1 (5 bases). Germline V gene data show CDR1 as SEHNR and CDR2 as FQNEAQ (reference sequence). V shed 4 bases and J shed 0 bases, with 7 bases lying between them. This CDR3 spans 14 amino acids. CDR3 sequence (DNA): TGTGCCAGCAGCTGGGGCAACTCTGGAAACACCATATATTTT. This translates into CASSWGNSGNTIYF. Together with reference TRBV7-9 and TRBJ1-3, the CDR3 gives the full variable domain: DTGVSQNPRHKITKRGQNVTFRCDPISEHNRLYWYRQTLGQGPEFLTYFQNEAQLEKSRLLSDRFSAERPKGSFSTLEIQRTEQGDSAMYLCASSWGNSGNTIYFGEGSWLTVV.

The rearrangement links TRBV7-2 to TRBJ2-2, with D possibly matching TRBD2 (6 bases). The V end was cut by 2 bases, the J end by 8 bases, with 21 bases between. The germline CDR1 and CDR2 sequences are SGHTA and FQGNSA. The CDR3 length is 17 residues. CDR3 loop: CASSLFDGSYTRGELFF. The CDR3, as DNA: TGTGCCAGCAGCTTATTTGACGGGAGCTACACCCGAGGGGAGCTGTTTTTT.

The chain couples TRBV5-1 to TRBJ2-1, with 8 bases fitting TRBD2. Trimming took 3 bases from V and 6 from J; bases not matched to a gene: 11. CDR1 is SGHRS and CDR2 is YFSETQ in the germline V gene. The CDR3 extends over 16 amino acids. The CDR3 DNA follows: TGCGCCAGCAGCTCCGGAAGCGGGAGAGCGGTCAATGAGCAGTTCTTC. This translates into CASSSGSGRAVNEQFF.

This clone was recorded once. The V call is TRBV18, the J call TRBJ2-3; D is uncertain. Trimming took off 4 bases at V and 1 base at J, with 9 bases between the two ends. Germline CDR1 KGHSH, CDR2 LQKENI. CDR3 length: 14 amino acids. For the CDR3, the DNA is TGTGCCAGCTCACTACTTGAGGGCACAGATACGCAGTATTTT. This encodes CASSLLEGTDTQYF.

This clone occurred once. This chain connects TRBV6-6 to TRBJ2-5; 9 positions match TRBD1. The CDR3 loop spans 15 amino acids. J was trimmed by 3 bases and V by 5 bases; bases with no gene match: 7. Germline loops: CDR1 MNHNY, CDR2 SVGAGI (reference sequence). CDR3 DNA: TGTGCCAGCAGTGGGGACAGGGAGGGGAAAGAGACCCAGTACTTC. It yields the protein CASSGDREGKETQYF.

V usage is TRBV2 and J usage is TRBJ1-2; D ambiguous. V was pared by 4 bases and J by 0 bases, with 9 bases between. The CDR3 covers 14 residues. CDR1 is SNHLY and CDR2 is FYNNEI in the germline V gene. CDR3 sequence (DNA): TGTGCCAGCAGTGGTGTAGGAGCTAACTATGGCTACACCTTC. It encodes CASSGVGANYGYTF.

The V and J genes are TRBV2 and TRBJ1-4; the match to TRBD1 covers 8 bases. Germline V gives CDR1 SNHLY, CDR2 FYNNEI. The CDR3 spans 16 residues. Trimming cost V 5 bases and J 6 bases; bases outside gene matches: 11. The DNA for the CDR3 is TGTGCCAGCAGTCTTTCTCCAGGGGGCACGGATGAAAAACTGTTTTTT. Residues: CASSLSPGGTDEKLFF.

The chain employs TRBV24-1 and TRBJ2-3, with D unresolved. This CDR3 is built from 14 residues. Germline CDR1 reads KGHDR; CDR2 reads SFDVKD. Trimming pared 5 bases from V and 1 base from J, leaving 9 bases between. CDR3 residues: CATSGQDGTDTQYF. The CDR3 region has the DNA TGTGCCACCAGTGGTCAGGATGGCACAGATACGCAGTATTTT.

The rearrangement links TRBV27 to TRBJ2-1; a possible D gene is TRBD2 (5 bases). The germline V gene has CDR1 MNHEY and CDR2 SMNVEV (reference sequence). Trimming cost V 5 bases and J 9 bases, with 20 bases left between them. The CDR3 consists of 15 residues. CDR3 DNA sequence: TGTGCCAGCAGTCTTAGGCTAGCCGACGAGAGTGAGCAGTTCTTC. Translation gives CASSLRLADESEQFF.

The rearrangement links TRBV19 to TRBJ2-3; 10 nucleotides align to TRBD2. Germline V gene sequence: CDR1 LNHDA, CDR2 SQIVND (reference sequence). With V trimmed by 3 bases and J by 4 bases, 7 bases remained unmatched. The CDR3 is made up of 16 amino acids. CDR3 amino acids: CASSILAGATADTQYF. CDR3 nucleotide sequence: TGTGCCAGTAGTATCCTAGCGGGGGCAACCGCAGATACGCAGTATTTT.

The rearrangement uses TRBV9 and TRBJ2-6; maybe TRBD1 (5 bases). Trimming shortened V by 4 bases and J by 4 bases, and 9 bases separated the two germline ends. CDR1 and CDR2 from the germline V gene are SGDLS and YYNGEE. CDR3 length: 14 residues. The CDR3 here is CASSSRVGANVLTF. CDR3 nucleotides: TGTGCCAGCAGCTCCAGGGTCGGGGCCAACGTCCTGACTTTC.